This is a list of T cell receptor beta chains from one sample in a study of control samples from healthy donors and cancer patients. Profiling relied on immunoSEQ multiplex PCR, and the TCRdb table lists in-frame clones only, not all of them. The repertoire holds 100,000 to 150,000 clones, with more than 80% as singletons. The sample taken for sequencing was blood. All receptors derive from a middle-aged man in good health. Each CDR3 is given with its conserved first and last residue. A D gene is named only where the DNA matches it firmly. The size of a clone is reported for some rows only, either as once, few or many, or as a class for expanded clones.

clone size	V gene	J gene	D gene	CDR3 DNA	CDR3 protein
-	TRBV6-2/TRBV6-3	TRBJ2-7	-	TGTGCCAGCAGTTACCAAACACCAAACGTATACGAGCAGTACTTC	CASSYQTPNVYEQYF
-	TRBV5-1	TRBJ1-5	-	TGCGCCAGCAGCTTACAGCTTGGGCAGCCCCAGCATTTT	CASSLQLGQPQHF
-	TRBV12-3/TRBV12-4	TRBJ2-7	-	TGTGCCAGCAGTTCCGCGGGGATGCACGAGCAGTACTTC	CASSSAGMHEQYF
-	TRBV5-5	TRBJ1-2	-	TGTGCCAGCAGCACCCGTAACACCGGGAACTATGGCTACACCTTC	CASSTRNTGNYGYTF
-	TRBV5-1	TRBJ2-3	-	TGCGCCAGCAGCGCGCTGGGGGCGGGGGGCACAGATACGCAGTATTTT	CASSALGAGGTDTQYF
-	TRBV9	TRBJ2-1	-	TGTGCCAGCAGCGGCCAACAGGGTGGGGATGAGCAGTTCTTC	CASSGQQGGDEQFF
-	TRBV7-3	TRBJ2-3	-	TGTGCCAGCAGGCCAGACGGGGGAGATACGCAGTATTTT	CASRPDGGDTQYF
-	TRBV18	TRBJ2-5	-	TGTGCCAGCTCACGTGGACGCCCCCCAGAGACCCAGTACTTC	CASSRGRPPETQYF
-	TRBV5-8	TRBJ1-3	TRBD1	TGTGCCAGCAGCCTGGGACAGGGCGGAAACACCATATATTTT	CASSLGQGGNTIYF
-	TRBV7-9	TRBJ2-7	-	TGTGCCAGCAGCTTAGGGGAGTCCCTCTATAGCTCCTACGAGCAGTACTTC	CASSLGESLYSSYEQYF
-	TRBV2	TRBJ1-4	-	TGTGCCAGCAGTGAAGCCTCGGGGGAGGGAGGTGAAAAACTGTTTTTT	CASSEASGEGGEKLFF
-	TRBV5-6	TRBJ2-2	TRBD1	TGTGCCAGCAGCTACGGAACAGGGGCCGGGGAGCTGTTTTTT	CASSYGTGAGELFF
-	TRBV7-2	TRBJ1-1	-	TGTGCCAGCAGCTTAAAAGGGGTAGCCGAAGCTTTCTTT	CASSLKGVAEAFF
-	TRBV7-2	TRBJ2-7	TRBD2	TGTGCCAGCAGCTTAATCTCCAGCGGGGGGGCCTACGAGCAGTACTTC	CASSLISSGGAYEQYF
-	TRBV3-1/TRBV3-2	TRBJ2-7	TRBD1	TGTGCCAGCAGCCAGAGACAGGGCCTGGTAGTCCACGAGCAGTACTTC	CASSQRQGLVVHEQYF
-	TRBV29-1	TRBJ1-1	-	TGCAGCGTTGACTCCCCGGGTGGAAGGACTGAAGCTTTCTTT	CSVDSPGGRTEAFF
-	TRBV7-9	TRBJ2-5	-	TGTGCCAGCAGCCCCGAACTGGAAGAGACCCAGTACTTC	CASSPELEETQYF
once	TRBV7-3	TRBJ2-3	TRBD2	TGTGCCAGCAGGCGGACTAGCGGGAGCACAGATACGCAGTATTTT	CASRRTSGSTDTQYF
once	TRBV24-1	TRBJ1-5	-	TGTGCCACCAGTGATTCAAGCTACTCAAGCAATCAGCCCCAGCATTTT	CATSDSSYSSNQPQHF
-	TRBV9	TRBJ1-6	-	TGTGCCAGCAGCGCCATGATCGAGGGGGCCTATAATTCACCCCTCCACTTT	CASSAMIEGAYNSPLHF
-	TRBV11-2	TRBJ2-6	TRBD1	TGTGCCAGCAGTTTGTATTTTATGGACAGGGTTGTGTTAGGGGACATCTCTGGGGCCAACGTCCTGACTTTC	CASSLYFMDRVVLGDISGANVLTF
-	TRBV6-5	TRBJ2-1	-	TGTGCCAGCAGGGAGACCGGGACCAAGACATGGGAGCAGTTCTTC	CASRETGTKTWEQFF
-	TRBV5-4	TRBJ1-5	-	TGTGCCAGCAGCAGGCAGGGTCAGCCCCAGCATTTT	CASSRQGQPQHF
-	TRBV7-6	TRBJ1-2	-	TGTGCCAGCAGCCCGACAGGCCCTGGGGGCTACACCTTC	CASSPTGPGGYTF
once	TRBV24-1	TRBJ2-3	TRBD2	TGTGCCACCAGTGGTCCCGGGACTAGCGGGGGGCCTAGCACAGATACGCAGTATTTT	CATSGPGTSGGPSTDTQYF
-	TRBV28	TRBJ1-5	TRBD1	TGTGCCAGCAGTTCAACATTGACAGGGACTCAGCCCCAGCATTTT	CASSSTLTGTQPQHF
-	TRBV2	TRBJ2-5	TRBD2	TGTGCCAGTTGGTTCGGGGGGCAAGAGACCCAGTACTTC	CASWFGGQETQYF
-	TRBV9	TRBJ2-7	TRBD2	TGTGCCAGCAGCCCGGGACTAGCGGGGCATGAGCAGTACTTC	CASSPGLAGHEQYF
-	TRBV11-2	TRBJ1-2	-	TGTGCCAGCATCACCGGGACACCCTTCTATGGCTACACCTTC	CASITGTPFYGYTF
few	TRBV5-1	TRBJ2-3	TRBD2	TGCGCCAGCAGCCCGAGGACTAGCTTAAGCACAGATACGCAGTATTTT	CASSPRTSLSTDTQYF
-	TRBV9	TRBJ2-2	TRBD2	TGTGCCAGCAGCGTCATAGCGGGGGGGCCGATCGGGGAGCTGTTTTTT	CASSVIAGGPIGELFF
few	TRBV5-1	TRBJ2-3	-	TGCGCCAGCAGCTATGAGGGCAGGGGAGCAGATACGCAGTATTTT	CASSYEGRGADTQYF
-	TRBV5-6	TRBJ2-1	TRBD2	TGTGCCAGCAGCTTAGTAGCGGGGGCGGGGGAGCAGTTCTTC	CASSLVAGAGEQFF
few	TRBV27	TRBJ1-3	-	TGTGCCAGCAGTTTCAGGGGTTTTGGAAACACCATATATTTT	CASSFRGFGNTIYF
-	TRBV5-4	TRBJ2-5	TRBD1	TGTGCCAGCAGCTTGACAGGGGTGAAGACCCAGTACTTC	CASSLTGVKTQYF
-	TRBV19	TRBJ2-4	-	TGTGCCAGTAGTCCCAACCCAGGTGGCAGCTCCTCTCCAAGCAAAAACATTCAGTACTTC	CASSPNPGGSSSPSKNIQYF
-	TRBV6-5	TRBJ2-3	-	TGTGCCAGCAGTTCACGGGCAGGGCTGATCACAGATACGCAGTATTTT	CASSSRAGLITDTQYF